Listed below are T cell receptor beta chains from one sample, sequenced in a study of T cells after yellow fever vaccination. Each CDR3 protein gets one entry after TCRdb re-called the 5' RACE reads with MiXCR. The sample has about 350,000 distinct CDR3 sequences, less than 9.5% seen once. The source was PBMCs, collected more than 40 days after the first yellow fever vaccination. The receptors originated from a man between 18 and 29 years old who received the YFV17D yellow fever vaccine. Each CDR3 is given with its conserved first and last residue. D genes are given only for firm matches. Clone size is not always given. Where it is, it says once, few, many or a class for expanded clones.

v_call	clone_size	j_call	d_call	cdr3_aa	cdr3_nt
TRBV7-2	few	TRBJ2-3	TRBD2	CASSLAPVGGGGTADTQYF	TGTGCCAGCAGCTTAGCGCCCGTGGGTGGCGGGGGGACGGCAGATACGCAGTATTTT
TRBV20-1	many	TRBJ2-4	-	CSASTDGSIQYF	TGCAGTGCTTCTACAGACGGGAGCATTCAGTACTTC
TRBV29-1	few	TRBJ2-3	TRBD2	CSVMIRIRTSGTDTQYF	TGCAGCGTGATGATACGAATCCGGACTAGCGGAACAGATACGCAGTATTTT
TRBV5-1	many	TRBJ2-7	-	CASSLWAYEQYF	TGCGCCAGCAGCTTGTGGGCTTACGAGCAGTACTTC
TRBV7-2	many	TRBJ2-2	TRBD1	CASSFRDRNTGELFF	TGTGCCAGCAGCTTTCGGGACAGGAACACCGGGGAGCTGTTTTTT
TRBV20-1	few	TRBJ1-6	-	CSARDQRGGYSPLHF	TGCAGTGCTAGAGATCAAAGGGGCGGGTATTCACCCCTCCACTTT
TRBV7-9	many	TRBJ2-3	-	CASSPPLPRVDTQYF	TGTGCCAGCAGCCCCCCTCTACCGAGGGTAGATACGCAGTATTTT
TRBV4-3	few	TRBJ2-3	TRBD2	CASSQDGRAGRPDTQYF	TGCGCCAGCAGCCAAGACGGGCGAGCGGGGAGGCCAGATACGCAGTATTTT
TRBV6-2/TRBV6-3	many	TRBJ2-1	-	CASSQRTSSYNEQFF	TGTGCCAGCAGCCAGCGGACCAGCTCCTACAATGAGCAGTTCTTC
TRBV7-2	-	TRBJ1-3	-	CASSSWELIASGNTIYF	TGTGCCAGCAGCTCGTGGGAGCTGATAGCCTCTGGAAACACCATATATTTT
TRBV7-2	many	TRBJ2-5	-	CASSAILDPGETQYF	TGTGCCAGCAGCGCCATATTAGATCCGGGAGAGACCCAGTACTTC
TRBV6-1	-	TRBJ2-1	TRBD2	CASSEYVSGVSYNEQFF	TGTGCCAGCAGTGAATATGTTAGCGGGGTCTCCTACAATGAGCAGTTCTTC
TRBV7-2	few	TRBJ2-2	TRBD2	CASSLVAGVLNTGELFF	TGTGCCAGCAGCTTAGTAGCGGGGGTACTTAACACCGGGGAGCTGTTTTTT
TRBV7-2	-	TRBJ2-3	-	CASSPEGDMGTDTQYF	TGTGCCAGCAGCCCCGAGGGTGACATGGGCACAGATACGCAGTATTTT
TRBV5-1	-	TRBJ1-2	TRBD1	CASSFRDSDLEGYTF	TGCGCCAGCAGTTTCCGGGACAGCGACTTGGAGGGCTACACCTTC
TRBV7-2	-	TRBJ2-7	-	CASSLTSPGSYEQYF	TGTGCCAGCAGCTTGACTAGTCCCGGCTCCTACGAGCAGTACTTC
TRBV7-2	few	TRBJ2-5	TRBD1	CASSVDRVGETQYF	TGTGCCAGCAGCGTGGACAGGGTTGGCGAGACCCAGTACTTC
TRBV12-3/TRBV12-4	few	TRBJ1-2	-	CASSPPDSEVSYGYTF	TGTGCCAGCAGTCCCCCGGACAGCGAAGTTTCCTATGGCTACACCTTC
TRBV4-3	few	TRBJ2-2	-	CASSQALLGELFF	TGCGCCAGCAGCCAAGCGCTCCTCGGGGAGCTGTTTTTT
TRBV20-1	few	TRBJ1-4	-	CSAARRGGEKLFF	TGCAGTGCTGCTAGGCGGGGGGGTGAAAAACTGTTTTTT
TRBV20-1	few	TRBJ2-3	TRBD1	CSAGPRDRVFKDTQYF	TGCAGTGCTGGGCCTCGGGACAGGGTGTTTAAAGATACGCAGTATTTT
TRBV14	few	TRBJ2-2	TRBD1	CASSLNRGTGELFF	TGTGCCAGCAGCCTCAACAGGGGGACCGGGGAGCTGTTTTTT
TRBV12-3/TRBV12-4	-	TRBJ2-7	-	CASSLGVAHYEQYF	TGTGCCAGCAGTTTAGGTGTGGCACACTACGAGCAGTACTTC
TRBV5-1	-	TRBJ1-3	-	CASSLDPASAISGNTIYF	TGCGCCAGCAGCTTGGATCCCGCATCCGCGATCTCTGGAAACACCATATATTTT
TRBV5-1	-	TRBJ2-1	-	CASSLSGQTHHEQFF	TGCGCCAGCAGCTTGTCGGGACAAACCCATCATGAGCAGTTCTTC
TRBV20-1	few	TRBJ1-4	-	CSVKGETTNEKLFF	TGCAGTGTGAAGGGGGAGACAACTAATGAAAAACTGTTTTTT
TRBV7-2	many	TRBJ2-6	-	CASSGGPGANVLTF	TGTGCCAGCAGCGGAGGGCCTGGGGCCAACGTCCTGACTTTC
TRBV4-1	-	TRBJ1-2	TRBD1	CASSHRGFSRGYTF	TGCGCCAGCAGTCACAGGGGTTTCTCTCGTGGCTACACCTTC
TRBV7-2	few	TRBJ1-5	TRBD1	CASSPAGQYQPQHF	TGTGCCAGCAGCCCAGCGGGACAGTATCAGCCCCAGCATTTT
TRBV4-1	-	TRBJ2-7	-	CASSQVGQGMNEQYF	TGCGCCAGCAGCCAAGTGGGGCAGGGTATGAACGAGCAGTACTTC
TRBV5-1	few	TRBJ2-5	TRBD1	CASSSGQGRETQYF	TGCGCCAGCAGCTCAGGACAGGGGCGAGAGACCCAGTACTTC